This T cell receptor (beta chain) was sequenced during a study of PD-L1 blockade in urothelial cancer. At the level of the study: Patients had received 0 to 3 prior chemotherapy regimens. The analyses of blood took place 3 weeks (second dose) and 6 weeks after treatment start.

Sequencing used immunoSEQ multiplex PCR; TCRdb keeps in-frame clones, though not all of them. Of under 95,000 clones in the sample, more than 75% were seen once. This CDR3 has 13 residues. With 3 bases removed from V and 9 bases from J, the gap between germline ends came to 12 bases. The germline V gene encodes CDR1 MGHDK and CDR2 SYGVNS. Time point specified: pretreatment peripheral blood. All patients carried locally advanced or metastatic urothelial carcinoma. The clonotype originates from a man in his 60s with urothelial cancer. The source material was PBMCs, sampled around atezolizumab (anti-PD-L1) treatment. The chain links TRBV25-1 to TRBJ2-1; TRBD2 might be the D (7 bases). The CDR3 loop is CASSEGGAGEQFF. CDR3 nucleotides: TGTGCCAGCAGTGAGGGGGGGGCCGGTGAGCAGTTCTTC.